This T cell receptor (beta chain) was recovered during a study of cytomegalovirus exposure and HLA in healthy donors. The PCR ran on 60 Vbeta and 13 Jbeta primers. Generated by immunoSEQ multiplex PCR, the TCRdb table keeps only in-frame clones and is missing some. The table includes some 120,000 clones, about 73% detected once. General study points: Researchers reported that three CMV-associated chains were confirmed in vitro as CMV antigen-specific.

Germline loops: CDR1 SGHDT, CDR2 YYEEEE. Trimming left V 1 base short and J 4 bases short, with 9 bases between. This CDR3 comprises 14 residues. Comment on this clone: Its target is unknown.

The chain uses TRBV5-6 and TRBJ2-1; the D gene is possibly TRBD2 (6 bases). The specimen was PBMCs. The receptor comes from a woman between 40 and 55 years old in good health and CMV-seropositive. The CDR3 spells CASSLRGLYNEQFF. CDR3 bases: TGTGCCAGCAGCTTGCGGGGACTGTACAATGAGCAGTTCTTC.